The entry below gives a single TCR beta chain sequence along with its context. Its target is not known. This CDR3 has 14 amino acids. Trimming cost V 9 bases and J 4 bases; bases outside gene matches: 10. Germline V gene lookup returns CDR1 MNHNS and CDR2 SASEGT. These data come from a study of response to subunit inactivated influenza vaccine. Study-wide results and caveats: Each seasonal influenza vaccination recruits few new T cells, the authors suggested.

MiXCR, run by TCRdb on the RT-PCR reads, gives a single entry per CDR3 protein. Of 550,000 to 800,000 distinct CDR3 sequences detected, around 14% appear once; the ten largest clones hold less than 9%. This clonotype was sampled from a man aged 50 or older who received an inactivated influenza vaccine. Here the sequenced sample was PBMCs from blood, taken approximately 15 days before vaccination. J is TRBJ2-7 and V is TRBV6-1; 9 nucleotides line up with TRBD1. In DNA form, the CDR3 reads TGTGCCAGTAAAAAGGGACAGGGTTTTTACGAGCAGTACTTC. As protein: CASKKGQGFYEQYF.